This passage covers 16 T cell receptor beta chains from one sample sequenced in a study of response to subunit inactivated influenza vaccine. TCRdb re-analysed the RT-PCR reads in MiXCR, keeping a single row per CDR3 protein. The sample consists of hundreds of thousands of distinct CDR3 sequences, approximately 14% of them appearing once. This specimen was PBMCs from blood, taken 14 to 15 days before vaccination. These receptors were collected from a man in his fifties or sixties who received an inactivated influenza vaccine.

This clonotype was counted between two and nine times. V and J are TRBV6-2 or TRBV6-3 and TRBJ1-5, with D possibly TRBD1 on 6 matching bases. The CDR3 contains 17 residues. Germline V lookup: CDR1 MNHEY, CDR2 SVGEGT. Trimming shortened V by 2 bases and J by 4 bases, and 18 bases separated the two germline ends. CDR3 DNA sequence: TGTGCCAGCAGTTACGGATTTGGACAGCTCTTTAATCAGCCCCAGCATTTT. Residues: CASSYGFGQLFNQPQHF.

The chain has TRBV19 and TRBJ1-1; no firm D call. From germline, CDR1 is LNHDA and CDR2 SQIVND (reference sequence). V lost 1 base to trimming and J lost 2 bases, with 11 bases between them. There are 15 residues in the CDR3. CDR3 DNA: TGTGCCAGTAGTATAGGTGGTCCAGGTAACACTGAAGCTTTCTTT. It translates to CASSIGGPGNTEAFF.

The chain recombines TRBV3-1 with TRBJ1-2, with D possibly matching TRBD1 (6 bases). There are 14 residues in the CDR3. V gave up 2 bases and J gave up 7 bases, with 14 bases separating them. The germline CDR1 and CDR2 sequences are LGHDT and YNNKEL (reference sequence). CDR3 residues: CASSQPQGTSGYTF. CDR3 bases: TGTGCCAGCAGCCAACCACAGGGCACAAGTGGCTACACCTTC.

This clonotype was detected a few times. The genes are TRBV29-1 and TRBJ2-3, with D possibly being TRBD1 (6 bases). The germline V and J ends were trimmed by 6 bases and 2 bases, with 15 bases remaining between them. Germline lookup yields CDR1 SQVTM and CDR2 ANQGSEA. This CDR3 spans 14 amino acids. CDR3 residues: CSVGAADFTDTQYF. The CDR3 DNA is TGCAGCGTGGGGGCGGCGGATTTCACAGATACGCAGTATTTT.

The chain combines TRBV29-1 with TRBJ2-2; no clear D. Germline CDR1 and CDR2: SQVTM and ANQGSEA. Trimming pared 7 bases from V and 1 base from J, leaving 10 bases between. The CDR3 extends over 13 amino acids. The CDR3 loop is CSATWGNTGELFF. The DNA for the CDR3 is TGCAGCGCGACTTGGGGGAACACCGGGGAGCTGTTTTTT.

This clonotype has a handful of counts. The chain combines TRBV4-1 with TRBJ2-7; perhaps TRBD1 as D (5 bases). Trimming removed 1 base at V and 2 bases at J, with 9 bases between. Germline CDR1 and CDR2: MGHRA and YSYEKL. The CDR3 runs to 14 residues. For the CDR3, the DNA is TGCGCCAGCAGCCAAGTGCAGGGTACCTACGAGCAGTACTTC. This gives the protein CASSQVQGTYEQYF.

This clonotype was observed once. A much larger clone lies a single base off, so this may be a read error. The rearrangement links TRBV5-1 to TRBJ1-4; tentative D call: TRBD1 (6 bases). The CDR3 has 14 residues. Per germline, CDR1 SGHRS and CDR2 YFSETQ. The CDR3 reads CASTLGGVNGKLFF. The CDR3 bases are TGCGCCAGCACACTGGGGGGCGTTAATGGAAAACTGTTTTTT.

The CDR3 protein is CAWSEGSRYNEQFF. The CDR3 nucleotides read TGTGCCTGGAGTGAAGGGTCTCGATACAATGAGCAGTTCTTC. V gene TRBV30 combines with J gene TRBJ2-1; D is uncertain. This CDR3 comprises 14 residues. V was trimmed by 1 base and J by 4 bases, leaving 11 bases between them. Per the germline V gene, CDR1 is GTSNPN and CDR2 is SVGIG (reference sequence).

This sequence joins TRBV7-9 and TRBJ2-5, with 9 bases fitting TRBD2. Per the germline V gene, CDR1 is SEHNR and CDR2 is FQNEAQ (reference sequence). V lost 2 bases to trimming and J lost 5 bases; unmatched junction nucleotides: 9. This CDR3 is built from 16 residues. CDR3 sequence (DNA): TGTGCCAGCAGCTTAATGGTTAGCGGGAGATATGAGACCCAGTACTTC. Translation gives CASSLMVSGRYETQYF.

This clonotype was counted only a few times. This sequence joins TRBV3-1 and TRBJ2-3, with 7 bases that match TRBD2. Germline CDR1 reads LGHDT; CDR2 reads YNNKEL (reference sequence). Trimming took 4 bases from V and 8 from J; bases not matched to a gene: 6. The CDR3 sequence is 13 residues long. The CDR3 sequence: CASSPTGGGTQYF. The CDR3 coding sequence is TGTGCCAGCAGCCCGACGGGAGGAGGTACGCAGTATTTT.

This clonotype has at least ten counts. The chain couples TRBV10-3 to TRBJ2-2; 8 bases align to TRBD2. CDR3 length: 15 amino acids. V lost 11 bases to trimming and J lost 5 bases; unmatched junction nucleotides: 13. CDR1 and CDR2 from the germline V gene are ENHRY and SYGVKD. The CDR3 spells CAPRGAAGGTGELFF. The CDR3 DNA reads TGTGCCCCCCGCGGGGCTGCGGGAGGTACCGGGGAGCTGTTTTTT.

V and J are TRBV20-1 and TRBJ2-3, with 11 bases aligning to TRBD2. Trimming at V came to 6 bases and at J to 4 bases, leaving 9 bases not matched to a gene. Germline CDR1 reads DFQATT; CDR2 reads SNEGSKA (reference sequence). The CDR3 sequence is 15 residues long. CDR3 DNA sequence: TGCAGTGCAACGACGACTAGCGGGACATCAGATACGCAGTATTTT. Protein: CSATTTSGTSDTQYF.

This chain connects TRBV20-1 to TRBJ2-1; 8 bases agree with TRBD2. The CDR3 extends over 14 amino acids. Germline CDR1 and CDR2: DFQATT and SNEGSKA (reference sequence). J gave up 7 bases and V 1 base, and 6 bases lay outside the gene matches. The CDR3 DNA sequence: TGCAGTGCTAGAGGGGCACTAGCGGTTAATGAGCAGTTCTTC. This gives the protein CSARGALAVNEQFF.

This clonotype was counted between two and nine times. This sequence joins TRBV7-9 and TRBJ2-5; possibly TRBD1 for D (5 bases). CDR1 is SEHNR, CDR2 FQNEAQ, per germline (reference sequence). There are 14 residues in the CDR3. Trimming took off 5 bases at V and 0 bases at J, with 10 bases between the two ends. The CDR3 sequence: CASSPNRNQETQYF. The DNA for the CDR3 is TGTGCCAGCAGCCCCAACAGGAACCAAGAGACCCAGTACTTC.

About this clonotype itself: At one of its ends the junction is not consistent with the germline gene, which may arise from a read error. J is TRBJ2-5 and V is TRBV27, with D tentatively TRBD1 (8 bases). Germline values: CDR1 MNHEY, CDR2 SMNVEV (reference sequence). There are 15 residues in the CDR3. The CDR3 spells CASSLEQGGQGTQYF. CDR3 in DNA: TGTGCCAGCAGTTTAGAACAGGGGGGGCAAGGGACCCAGTACTTC.

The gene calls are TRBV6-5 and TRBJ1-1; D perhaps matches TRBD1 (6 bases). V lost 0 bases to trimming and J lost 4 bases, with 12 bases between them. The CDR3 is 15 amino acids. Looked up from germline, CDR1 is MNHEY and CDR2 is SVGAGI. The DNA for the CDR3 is TGTGCCAGCAGTTACTCACGTCAGGGGTCCACTGAAGCTTTCTTT. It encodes CASSYSRQGSTEAFF.